These 11 T cell receptor beta chains were sequenced from one sample in a study of read filtering for tumor transcriptome and immune sequencing. The library was built from about 400 ng RNA with molecular barcoded adaptors for alpha/delta and beta/gamma chains. MiXCR, applied by TCRdb to the reads, yields one record per CDR3 protein. The sample yields approximately 140,000 distinct CDR3 sequences, over 10% seen once. The sequenced material came from a population of CD138-negative cells sorted from bone marrow. The receptors shown here come from a donor older than 35 with multiple myeloma.

This clonotype appeared many times. This chain joins TRBV12-3 or TRBV12-4 and TRBJ1-1; TRBD1 aligns across 7 bases. V trimming: 6 bases; J trimming: 1 base; junction bases outside the gene matches: 23. The CDR3 is made up of 20 amino acids. The CDR3 region has the DNA TGTGCCAGCAGACCTCCCGGGACAGAGGGTAGATTGGGCCAGAACACTGAAGCTTTCTTT. This sequence encodes CASRPPGTEGRLGQNTEAFF.

The chain couples TRBV9 to TRBJ2-1, with TRBD1 identical over 8 bases. The V segment lost 6 bases and the J segment 3 bases; nucleotides outside the gene matches: 14. Germline CDR1 SGDLS, CDR2 YYNGEE. The CDR3 consists of 17 residues. CDR3 bases: TGTGCCAGCACCAAGAATACCGGGACAGGAGGCTACAATGAGCAGTTCTTC. Its translation is CASTKNTGTGGYNEQFF.

This clonotype was detected only a few times. The rearrangement links TRBV7-3 to TRBJ2-3, with unresolved D. The ends were cut back, 4 bases at V and 8 bases at J, with 13 bases in the middle. Germline-derived CDR1 and CDR2 are SGHTA and FQGTGA. The CDR3 length is 13 residues. CDR3 nucleotides: TGTGCCAGCAGCTCAGTCTCAGCCGCTACGCAGTATTTT. Translation: CASSSVSAATQYF. Full variable domain (outside the CDR3, taken from reference TRBV7-3 and TRBJ2-3): GAGVSQTPSNKVTEKGKYVELRCDPISGHTALYWYRQSLGQGPEFLIYFQGTGAADDSGLPNDRFFAVRPEGSVSTLKIQRTERGDSAVYLCASSSVSAATQYFGPGTRLTVL.

This clonotype turned up a few times. A much larger clone differs from this one at a single base, so this may be a read error. The chain uses TRBV6-2 or TRBV6-3 and TRBJ1-1; tentative D call: TRBD1 (6 bases). Trimming stripped 7 bases from V and 4 bases from J, with 19 bases between. The CDR3 loop spans 15 amino acids. Germline V CDR1 and CDR2: MNHEY, SVGEGT. The CDR3 nucleotides are TGTGCCAGCACCGATACAGGGCGTGGGAGCACTGAAGCTTTCTTT. This gives the protein CASTDTGRGSTEAFF.

There are many counts of this clonotype. The chain is built from TRBV18 and TRBJ2-5; D might be TRBD2 (6 bases). The V gene lost 1 base and the J gene lost 4 bases, with 19 bases spanning the gap. This CDR3 region has 17 residues. Germline V lookup: CDR1 KGHSH, CDR2 LQKENI. The CDR3 loop reads CASSPLPTSPNGETQYF. In nucleotides, the CDR3 is TGTGCCAGCTCACCACTTCCCACTAGCCCTAACGGAGAGACCCAGTACTTC.

Many counts were recorded for this clonotype. The chain uses TRBV20-1 and TRBJ2-7, with D maybe TRBD2 (6 bases). With 0 bases removed from V and 5 bases from J, the gap between germline ends came to 14 bases. CDR1 is DFQATT, CDR2 SNEGSKA, per germline (reference sequence). This CDR3 is 14 amino acids long. The CDR3 DNA is TGCAGTGCTAGAGAAGGCGGGGAGGCCCACGAGCAGTACTTC. It yields the protein CSAREGGEAHEQYF.

This clonotype was observed many times. This chain links TRBV29-1 with TRBJ2-5; maybe TRBD2 (6 bases). This CDR3 is 13 amino acids long. V was clipped by 5 bases and J by 4 bases, with 14 bases between them. Germline assignment: CDR1 SQVTM and CDR2 ANQGSEA. Written as DNA, the CDR3 is TGCAGCGTTTACTTGGGGGGAGGAGAGACCCAGTACTTC. It specifies CSVYLGGGETQYF.

Ten or more counts support this clonotype. V and J are TRBV10-3 and TRBJ2-3; 7 nucleotides agree with TRBD1. Germline CDR1 reads ENHRY; CDR2 reads SYGVKD. The CDR3 is 16 amino acids. With 8 bases clipped from V and 4 bases from J, the junction kept 15 bases outside the gene matches. The CDR3 DNA reads as TGTGCCATCTCCGGCCGGGCAGGGGGTACGCCAGATACGCAGTATTTT. Amino acids: CAISGRAGGTPDTQYF.

This clonotype was detected only a few times. J is TRBJ2-6 and V is TRBV5-5, with 8 nucleotides matching TRBD1. The CDR3 loop spans 17 amino acids. The germline gives CDR1 SGHKS, CDR2 YYEKEE (reference sequence). V gave up 4 bases and J gave up 2 bases; unmatched junction bases: 8. The CDR3 nucleotides read TGTGCCAGCAGCGCTTTGCAGGGGGCCGCTGGGGCCAACGTCCTGACTTTC. Amino acids: CASSALQGAAGANVLTF.

Comments on this clonotype: This may be a read error, as it is one base from a much larger clone. The chain joins TRBV29-1 to TRBJ2-7; no clear D gene. The CDR3 totals 13 residues. Germline CDR1 and CDR2: SQVTM and ANQGSEA. V shed 4 bases and J shed 2 bases, with 12 bases lying between them. Here the CDR3 reads CSVGSGVPYEQYF. CDR3 bases: TGCAGCGTTGGATCGGGTGTTCCCTACGAGCAGTACTTC.

This clonotype was counted only a few times. This chain links TRBV20-1 with TRBJ2-4; the D gene is possibly TRBD1 (6 bases). The CDR3 length is 14 residues. The V gene lost 5 bases and the J gene lost 3 bases, with 14 bases spanning the gap. Germline V gene sequence: CDR1 DFQATT, CDR2 SNEGSKA (reference sequence). The CDR3 reads CSAETDRNKNIQYF. The CDR3 bases are TGCAGTGCTGAGACGGACAGAAACAAAAACATTCAGTACTTC.